This T cell receptor beta chain was sequenced during a study of T-cell memory formation after mild COVID-19. Study overall: The study found TCR clusters largely donor specific.

V shed 0 bases, J shed 3 bases, and the junction held 16 bases outside the gene matches. In germline, CDR1 is SQVTM, CDR2 ANQGSEA. The CDR3 runs 19 residues. This clonotype has a handful of counts. TCRdb re-analysed the 5' RACE reads in MiXCR, keeping a single row per CDR3 protein. This table holds approximately 350,000 distinct CDR3 sequences, 25% to 30% found once. Sequencing input: PBMCs or a T cell subset sorted from them (not recorded which). The chain is built from TRBV29-1 and TRBJ2-7; 11 nucleotides match TRBD2. This TCR was recovered from an adult woman who had mild COVID-19 (a few samples of this study predate the infection). Cell type and time point are not known. CDR3 DNA: TGCAGCGTTGAAGATAGAACGGGTCGACTAGCGGGACTCCACTACGAGCAGTACTTC. As protein: CSVEDRTGRLAGLHYEQYF.